This T cell receptor (beta chain) was retrieved from a study of blood T cell repertoires in COVID-19. Turning to the study itself: Donors in the United States, Italy and Spain gave samples during acute or convalescent COVID-19. PBMCs, B-cell-depleted T cells, or T cells were the source of the cDNA or gDNA that made up the material.

The V gene's germline CDR1 is SNHLY and CDR2 FYNNEI. Trimming took 7 bases from V and 2 from J; bases not matched to a gene: 7. The CDR3 spans 15 residues. As handled by the study authors: Reference gene primers were amplified, and this amplification served to estimate nucleated cell counts. The assay was immunoSEQ multiplex PCR, and TCRdb's table has in-frame clones only and misses some. V, J and clone size reflect that table, while D and trimming were determined from the DNA. The table includes about 300,000 clones, around 85% detected once. Recruited during active infection, patients (from Seattle) were subsequently followed longitudinally.

Sequencing input: peripheral blood. This receptor was identified in a human donor with COVID-19, enrolled during active disease. The donor label of this sample is uncertain. This rearrangement joins TRBV2 to TRBJ1-5; 8 bases line up with TRBD1. The DNA for the CDR3 is TGTGCCAGCACCCGACAGGGGTCGGGCAATCAGCCCCAGCATTTT. It translates to CASTRQGSGNQPQHF.